This is a list of T cell receptor beta chains from one sample in a study of blood T cells in healthy people across ages. Each CDR3 protein gets one entry after TCRdb re-called the 5' RACE reads with MiXCR. The data contain 1.5 million to 2 million distinct CDR3 sequences, about 39% of them singletons. Input material: blood. Source of these receptors: a human donor in good health. Each CDR3 is given with its conserved first and last residue. D genes are given only for firm matches. Clone size is stated in some rows and not others, as once, few, many or a class when expanded.

D	V	size	J	DNA	CDR3
NA	TRBV28	NA	TRBJ2-1	TGTGCCAGCATAGGGCGGGGAGCTAAAAGATTCAATGAGCAGTTCTTC	CASIGRGAKRFNEQFF
NA	TRBV12-3/TRBV12-4	many	TRBJ2-6	TGTGCCAGCAGTTTATTTTCTGGGGCCAACGTCCTGACTTTC	CASSLFSGANVLTF
NA	TRBV27	few	TRBJ1-5	TGTGCCAGCAGTTGGAGTTTTTCGAATCAGCCCCAGCATTTT	CASSWSFSNQPQHF
NA	TRBV20-1	NA	TRBJ1-2	TGCAGTGCCACCCCGGGGGTAGACTATGGCTACACCTTC	CSATPGVDYGYTF
NA	TRBV12-3/TRBV12-4	NA	TRBJ1-5	TGTGCCAGCAGTTGGGGGGGGGCATGGCAGCCCCAGCATTTT	CASSWGGAWQPQHF
NA	TRBV3-1	NA	TRBJ1-6	TGTGCCAGCAGTCCGCTTGACGGGACGGCCCAACCCCTCCACTTT	CASSPLDGTAQPLHF
TRBD2	TRBV4-3	few	TRBJ2-4	TGCGCCAGCAGCCACCCTAGCGGGGGGGCAGAAAACATTCAGTACTTC	CASSHPSGGAENIQYF
TRBD2	TRBV9	few	TRBJ2-5	TGTGCCAGCAGCGCCGACCTGCTAGCGGGGGCGGAGACCCAGTACTTC	CASSADLLAGAETQYF
NA	TRBV14	NA	TRBJ2-1	TGTGCCAGCAGCCAAGATTCCGGGGCAAATGAGCAGTTCTTC	CASSQDSGANEQFF
TRBD1	TRBV20-1	NA	TRBJ1-2	TGCAGTGCAAACTACATTCGAGGGGGCGGACGTCATTATGGCTACACCTTC	CSANYIRGGGRHYGYTF
NA	TRBV28	NA	TRBJ2-1	TGTGCCGCTAGGGAGCAACTCTACAATGAGCAGTTCTTC	CAAREQLYNEQFF
NA	TRBV6-6	NA	TRBJ1-4	TGTGCCAGCAGGACCGGGGGGCAGGTTGAAAAACTGTTTTTT	CASRTGGQVEKLFF
NA	TRBV5-1	NA	TRBJ2-1	TGCGCCAGCAGCTTGAGTTTTGCGCCTTACAATGAGCAGTTCTTC	CASSLSFAPYNEQFF
TRBD1	TRBV20-1	NA	TRBJ2-6	TGCAGTGCCACAGGGGCTGGGGCCAACGTCCTGACTTTC	CSATGAGANVLTF
TRBD2	TRBV7-2	few	TRBJ2-1	TGTGCCAGCAGCTCACTAGCGGGGGGGAAGTTCTTC	CASSSLAGGKFF
TRBD1	TRBV15	NA	TRBJ2-1	TGTGCCACCAGCAGAGATGAACCCTCCGGGACAGGCGTCTACAATGAGCAGTTCTTC	CATSRDEPSGTGVYNEQFF
NA	TRBV4-2	NA	TRBJ2-7	TGTGCCAGCAGCCCAGTGGGCGCTAACTTGGTCAACGAGCGGTACTTC	CASSPVGANLVNERYF
NA	TRBV4-2	NA	TRBJ2-3	TGTGCCAGCCAGGGCGGGACACACACAGATACGCAGTATTTT	CASQGGTHTDTQYF
NA	TRBV29-1	NA	TRBJ1-1	TGCAGCGTTGATCGTGGGGTTATGAACACTGAAGCTTTCTTT	CSVDRGVMNTEAFF
NA	TRBV12-3/TRBV12-4	NA	TRBJ1-5	TGTGCCAGCACCCCTTCGACCCATAGCAATCAGCCCCAGCATTTT	CASTPSTHSNQPQHF
NA	TRBV7-9	NA	TRBJ1-2	TGTGCCAGCAGCTTCATGGACTATGACCACACCTTC	CASSFMDYDHTF
NA	TRBV29-1	NA	TRBJ1-1	TGCAGCGTCGCAAATTTCGGGGAGGCCTTCTTT	CSVANFGEAFF
NA	TRBV12-3/TRBV12-4	few	TRBJ2-3	TGTGCCAGCGGACCCCGCCGGGGTACGCAGTATTTT	CASGPRRGTQYF
NA	TRBV2	NA	TRBJ2-1	TGTGCCAGCACTGGGAGCTTGTTCTATGAGCAGTTCTTC	CASTGSLFYEQFF
NA	TRBV5-6	NA	TRBJ1-1	TGTGCCAGCAGCTGGGTAGGGTCTGAAGCTTTCTTT	CASSWVGSEAFF
NA	TRBV12-3/TRBV12-4	few	TRBJ1-1	TGTGCCAGCAGTTTCAGCGGATTCGAACAAGCTTTCTTT	CASSFSGFEQAFF
NA	TRBV6-2/TRBV6-3	NA	TRBJ2-3	TGTGCCAGCAGCGCTCTTTGGGACGACACAGATACGCAGTATTTT	CASSALWDDTDTQYF
TRBD2	TRBV7-2	NA	TRBJ2-1	TGTGCCAGCAGCCCACACCCTGGACTAGAAATCAACGAGCAGTTCTTC	CASSPHPGLEINEQFF
NA	TRBV29-1	few	TRBJ2-2	TGCAGCGTTGCCAGCCAGCTTACCGGGGAGCTGTTTTTT	CSVASQLTGELFF
TRBD2	TRBV28	NA	TRBJ2-5	TGTGCCAGCAGTTTTAGAGGCGGGCGGGGGGAGACCCAGTACTTC	CASSFRGGRGETQYF
NA	TRBV4-3	NA	TRBJ1-2	TGCGCCAGCAGTGGAGGGCTTGGCTACACCTTC	CASSGGLGYTF
NA	TRBV12-3/TRBV12-4	few	TRBJ2-2	TGTGCCAGCACCCCTGAGAACGAGGGCACCGGGGAGCTGTTTTTT	CASTPENEGTGELFF
TRBD2	TRBV20-1	few	TRBJ2-1	TGCAGTGCTAGGCCCATAGCGGGGGGGCATAATGAGCAGTTCTTC	CSARPIAGGHNEQFF
NA	TRBV24-1	NA	TRBJ1-5	TGTGCCACCAGCTGTAGGGGAAGCAATCAGCCCCAGCATTTT	CATSCRGSNQPQHF
NA	TRBV20-1	NA	TRBJ2-7	TGCAGTGCTAGGGACAGATACTACGAGCAGTACTTC	CSARDRYYEQYF
NA	TRBV4-1	NA	TRBJ1-6	TGCGCCAGCAGCCCACCCGGGGGCCTACTATATTCACCCCTCCACTTT	CASSPPGGLLYSPLHF
NA	TRBV3-1	NA	TRBJ1-2	TGCGCCAGCAGCCAAGGGGCAGGTTTCTATGGCTACACCTTC	CASSQGAGFYGYTF
NA	TRBV6-5	NA	TRBJ2-7	TGTGCCAGCAGCCGCGACAAATCCTACGAGCAGTACTTC	CASSRDKSYEQYF
NA	TRBV29-1	few	TRBJ2-5	TGCAGCGTTGAGAAGACCATCCCGGGGGAGACCCAGTACTTC	CSVEKTIPGETQYF
NA	TRBV10-3	few	TRBJ2-2	TGTGCCCCAAAGCAAGGCGGCCTGGGGGGCACCGGGGAGCTGTTTTTT	CAPKQGGLGGTGELFF
NA	TRBV5-6	NA	TRBJ2-5	TGTGCCAGCAGCTCAAAACGCGGTGGGGAGACCCAGTACTTC	CASSSKRGGETQYF
NA	TRBV28	NA	TRBJ2-6	TGTGCCATACCGGGCCCTCCCTCTGGGGCCAACGTCCTGACTTTC	CAIPGPPSGANVLTF
NA	TRBV4-3	NA	TRBJ2-7	TGCGCCAGCAGCCAAGATGGTGGGAGCTCCTACGAGCAGTACTTC	CASSQDGGSSYEQYF
NA	TRBV12-3/TRBV12-4	NA	TRBJ2-3	TGTGCCAGCAGACGAACCACAGATACGCGGTATTTT	CASRRTTDTRYF
TRBD1	TRBV28	many	TRBJ2-7	TGTGCCAGCAGTTCATACGTACAGGGGCAGCAGTACTTC	CASSSYVQGQQYF
NA	TRBV2	few	TRBJ2-3	TGTGCCAGCAGGGTTTTCGATACGCAGTATTTT	CASRVFDTQYF
NA	TRBV12-5	NA	TRBJ2-1	TGTGCTAGTGGTTTTGGCGGTATCTCCTACAATGAGCAGTTCTTC	CASGFGGISYNEQFF
TRBD2	TRBV19	NA	TRBJ2-1	TGTGCCACCGGGACTAGCGGGGGGATCTACAATGAGCAGTTCTTC	CATGTSGGIYNEQFF
NA	TRBV7-3	NA	TRBJ2-1	TGTGCCAGCAGCTTATCTCCTGGGAATGAGCAGTTCTTC	CASSLSPGNEQFF